This T cell receptor beta chain was identified in a study of cytomegalovirus exposure and HLA in healthy donors. Study results and limitations: The CMV antigen specificity of a few CMV-associated chains was confirmed through in vitro analysis. Further analysis, carried out later, found HLA-associated TCR beta chains more clonally expanded than equally common other chains. In most subjects, TCR beta sequences reportedly gave accurate predictions of HLA-A and HLA-B alleles. Follow-up analysis seemed to connect common viral pathogens with several of the most significant clusters identified.

The PCR contained 60 Vbeta and 13 Jbeta primers. Measured with immunoSEQ multiplex PCR; TCRdb has only the in-frame clones, and not every one. The sample lists fewer than 200,000 clones, roughly 80% occurring once. After removal of 2 bases from V and 9 bases from J, the junction contained 8 bases not matched to a gene. CDR3 length: 14 amino acids. Germline V gives CDR1 SGDLS, CDR2 YYNGEE. In this sample, this clone turned up a few times. Its antigen is undetermined. This TCR was recovered from a woman aged 18-30 years in good health and CMV-seronegative. The J gene is TRBJ2-1, the V gene TRBV9; TRBD2 agrees at 7 bases. The sample comprised PBMCs. The CDR3 DNA is TGTGCCAGCAGCGTTGGGGCGGGAGTGGGTGAGCAGTTCTTC. Its translation is CASSVGAGVGEQFF.